One sample yielded the 25 T cell receptor beta chains listed below, sequenced in a study of CD8+CD57+ T cells in acquired aplastic anemia. Points from the study as a whole: When set against total CD4+ and CD8+ pools, CD8+CD57+ cells in patients had lower diversity.

No antigen has been identified for these receptors. Patients who underwent sequencing had shown CD8+CD57+ cell expansion by flow cytometry. CDR3 and TCR beta VDJ profiling relied on a genomic DNA template. TCRdb redid the calling of the reads with MiXCR, one entry per CDR3 protein. Here the sample spans about 20,000 distinct CDR3 sequences, 30% to 50% being singletons. The specimen was CD8+CD57+ T cells sorted from PBMCs. Documented subset: bead-enriched CD8+CD57+ effector memory T cells from SAA patients. These receptors came from a human donor with aplastic anemia.

The V and J genes are TRBV6-2 or TRBV6-3 and TRBJ2-2; 15 positions match TRBD2. This CDR3 contains 17 residues. V dropped 5 bases and J dropped 8; count of bases not matched to a gene: 9. Per the germline V gene, CDR1 is MNHEY and CDR2 is SVGEGT. Written as DNA, the CDR3 is TGTGCCAGCAGTCCGGGACTAGCGGGAGGAAGAAAAGGGGAGCTGTTTTTT. Translating it yields CASSPGLAGGRKGELFF.

The chain is built from TRBV7-9 and TRBJ1-4; D is ambiguous. Germline assignment: CDR1 SEHNR and CDR2 FQNEAQ (reference sequence). The V and J ends lost 5 bases and 4 bases respectively, with 11 bases between them. The CDR3 covers 14 residues. The chain's CDR3 is CASSLGRRNEKLFF. The CDR3 DNA reads TGTGCCAGCAGCCTCGGTAGGCGTAATGAAAAACTGTTTTTT.

As for this clonotype: The junction departs from the called germline gene at one end, perhaps through a read error. The chain recombines TRBV7-6 with TRBJ2-1; D is possibly TRBD2 (6 bases). The germline V gene encodes CDR1 SGHVS and CDR2 FNYEAQ. The CDR3 length is 15 residues. CDR3 in amino acids: CASSLDRELYNERFF. The CDR3, as DNA: TGTGCCAGCAGCTTAGACCGGGAGTTGTACAATGAGCGGTTCTTC.

The sample holds a few counts of this clonotype. The CDR3 sequence: CSAWYNEQFF. The CDR3 bases are TGCAGTGCTTGGTACAATGAGCAGTTCTTC. This sequence joins TRBV20-1 and TRBJ2-1; the D is unclear. The CDR3 runs to 10 residues. CDR1 DFQATT and CDR2 SNEGSKA come from the germline V gene (reference sequence). With 5 bases removed from V and 4 bases from J, the gap between germline ends came to 3 bases.

Concerning this clonotype itself: At one end, the junction sequence differs from germline, possibly due to a read error. The J gene is TRBJ2-3, the V gene TRBV6-5; tentative D call: TRBD2 (6 bases). The CDR3 covers 13 residues. CDR1 MNHEY and CDR2 SVGAGI come from the germline V gene. CDR3 sequence: CASWRRGTDTQYF. CDR3 sequence (DNA): TGTGCCAGCTGGAGGAGGGGCACGGATACGCAGTATTTT.

This chain links TRBV20-1 with TRBJ2-3; 7 bases are shared with TRBD2. The CDR3 loop spans 18 amino acids. Germline CDR1 and CDR2: DFQATT and SNEGSKA (reference sequence). V lost 0 bases and J lost 0; bases outside the gene matches: 12. The CDR3 sequence: CSARDPPVSGPSTDTQYF. The CDR3 bases are TGCAGTGCTAGAGATCCCCCCGTTAGCGGGCCTAGCACAGATACGCAGTATTTT.

This chain links TRBV7-6 with TRBJ2-7, with D perhaps being TRBD1 or TRBD2 (7 bases each). The CDR3 loop spans 15 amino acids. Per the germline V gene, CDR1 is SGHVS and CDR2 is FNYEAQ. The ends were cut back, 1 base at V and 6 bases at J, with 16 bases in the middle. As DNA, the CDR3 is TGTGCCAGCAGCTTAGAAGCAGGGGGGGGAACCGAGCAGTACTTC. It codes for CASSLEAGGGTEQYF.

This clonotype was detected once. V is TRBV19 and J is TRBJ2-7; the D is unclear. Trimming stripped 5 bases from V and 5 bases from J, with 13 bases between. The CDR3 contains 13 residues. Looked up from germline, CDR1 is LNHDA and CDR2 is SQIVND (reference sequence). This chain's CDR3 is CASSPSLYDEQYF. The CDR3 nucleotides are TGTGCCAGTAGTCCCTCTTTATATGACGAGCAGTACTTC.

This clonotype has a count of ten or more. This chain connects TRBV9 to TRBJ2-1, with D possibly matching TRBD2 (5 bases). The germline V and J ends were trimmed by 3 bases and 5 bases, with 9 bases remaining between them. CDR1 and CDR2 from the germline V gene are SGDLS and YYNGEE. This CDR3 contains 13 residues. CDR3 sequence: CASSGTVHNEQFF. Here the CDR3 DNA reads TGTGCCAGCAGCGGGACTGTGCACAATGAGCAGTTCTTC. The complete variable domain, with remaining parts taken from reference TRBV9 and TRBJ2-1, reads DSGVTQTPKHLITATGQRVTLRCSPRSGDLSVYWYQQSLDQGLQFLIQYYNGEERAKGNILERFSAQQFPDLHSELNLSSLELGDSALYFCASSGTVHNEQFFGPGTRLTVL.

J is TRBJ2-7 and V is TRBV10-2; 12 nucleotides align to TRBD2. This CDR3 is built from 16 residues. In germline, CDR1 is WSHSY, CDR2 SAAADI. V lost 3 bases to trimming and J lost 3 bases; unmatched junction nucleotides: 6. The CDR3 bases are TGCGCCAGCAGTGACCCCCTAGCGGGAGGGGGCTACGAGCAGTACTTC. Its protein product is CASSDPLAGGGYEQYF.

In nucleotides, the CDR3 is TGTGCCAGCAGTCTGAGGGTAACGGGAGGAGGAAATGAGCAGTTCTTC. The encoded protein is CASSLRVTGGGNEQFF. The rearrangement uses TRBV6-6 and TRBJ2-1; 7 nucleotides align to TRBD2. V trimming: 5 bases; J trimming: 7 bases; junction bases outside the gene matches: 14. CDR3 length equals 16 residues. Germline V gene data show CDR1 as MNHNY and CDR2 as SVGAGI (reference sequence).

The V gene is TRBV7-6, the J gene TRBJ2-7, with D tentatively TRBD1 (6 bases). Germline assignment: CDR1 SGHVS and CDR2 FNYEAQ. This CDR3 has 18 residues. V was pared by 1 base and J by 6 bases, with 25 bases between. The CDR3 is CASSLVDPRGTTATEQYF. The CDR3 DNA reads as TGTGCCAGCAGCTTAGTCGACCCCAGGGGCACCACAGCCACCGAGCAGTACTTC.

On this clonotype: An end of the junction does not agree with germline; a read error may underlie this. The gene calls are TRBV11-2 and TRBJ2-1; 7 bases agree with TRBD2. The germline V gene encodes CDR1 SGHAT and CDR2 FQNNGV. This CDR3 has 15 amino acids. The CDR3 region is CGSSLGPGGYNEQFF. CDR3 DNA sequence: TGTGGCAGCAGCTTAGGGCCGGGAGGCTACAATGAGCAGTTCTTC.

As concerns this clonotype: One end of the junction is discordant with germline, which a read error may explain. J is TRBJ2-3 and V is TRBV7-6, with D unclear. This CDR3 has 15 residues. Per germline, CDR1 SGHVS and CDR2 FNYEAQ. CDR3 loop: CVSSRTDINTDTQYF. CDR3 DNA: TGTGTCAGCAGCCGGACCGACATTAACACAGATACGCAGTATTTT.

The CDR3 spells CATSDPYEQYF. For the CDR3, the DNA is TGTGCCACCTCGGACCCCTACGAGCAGTACTTC. The chain couples TRBV6-6 to TRBJ2-7; D not certain. Per germline, CDR1 MNHNY and CDR2 SVGAGI (reference sequence). V was cut by 10 bases and J by 2 bases, with 9 bases left in between. CDR3 size: 11 residues.

The V call is TRBV7-3, the J call TRBJ1-6, with D maybe TRBD1 (5 bases). Trimming removed 2 bases at V and 11 bases at J, with 16 bases between. The CDR3 is 15 residues long. Germline V lookup: CDR1 SGHTA, CDR2 FQGTGA. CDR3 nucleotides: TGTGCCAGCAGCTTAGAGGACACCGTCGATACACCCCTCCACTTT. This translates into CASSLEDTVDTPLHF.

This clonotype occurred a few times. The gene calls are TRBV15 and TRBJ2-5; D is undetermined. The V gene's germline CDR1 is LNHNV and CDR2 YYDKDF (reference sequence). V lost 0 bases and J 3 bases, leaving 8 bases between the germline ends. This CDR3 contains 14 residues. The CDR3 region has the DNA TGTGCCACCAGCAGAGATGCAGGAGAAGAGACCCAGTACTTC. The encoded protein is CATSRDAGEETQYF.

The chain carries TRBV20-1 and TRBJ1-5, with D unresolved. Germline V gene lookup returns CDR1 DFQATT and CDR2 SNEGSKA (reference sequence). V was cut by 3 bases and J by 3 bases, with 6 bases left in between. The CDR3 is 12 residues long. The CDR3 loop is CSASENNQPQHF. The CDR3 DNA follows: TGCAGTGCTAGTGAGAACAATCAGCCCCAGCATTTT.

V usage is TRBV12-5 and J usage is TRBJ2-3; D is perhaps TRBD1 (5 bases). Germline V lookup: CDR1 LGHNT, CDR2 FRNRAP. V lost 2 bases to trimming and J lost 1 base, with 10 bases between them. This CDR3 is built from 15 residues. CDR3 residues: CASGLTGTGTDTQYF. The CDR3 DNA sequence: TGTGCTAGTGGTTTGACAGGCACAGGCACAGATACGCAGTATTTT.

This clonotype was counted ten times or more. J is TRBJ1-5 and V is TRBV20-1; D unresolved. This CDR3 region has 12 residues. V was trimmed by 5 bases and J by 7 bases, leaving 12 bases between them. The germline V gene has CDR1 DFQATT and CDR2 SNEGSKA (reference sequence). CDR3 in DNA: TGCAGTGCTCGATCCGGCGGGCAGCCCCAGCATTTT. It codes for CSARSGGQPQHF.

This clonotype was seen more than once but under ten times. The chain recombines TRBV20-1 with TRBJ2-5; no clear D gene. Germline V gene lookup returns CDR1 DFQATT and CDR2 SNEGSKA (reference sequence). V gave up 0 bases and J gave up 4 bases, with 12 bases separating them. CDR3 length: 14 amino acids. CDR3 region: CSAREGSAPETQYF. The CDR3 DNA reads as TGCAGTGCTAGAGAGGGTAGTGCCCCAGAGACCCAGTACTTC.

Worth noting for this clonotype: The junction does not match germline at one end; this may be a read error. This sequence joins TRBV15 and TRBJ1-5; 8 bases fit TRBD1. The CDR3 extends over 15 amino acids. From germline, CDR1 is LNHNV and CDR2 YYDKDF (reference sequence). CDR3 in DNA: TGTGCCACCAGCAGGGACAGGGTCAGCAATCAGCCCCAGCGTTTT. It codes for CATSRDRVSNQPQRF.

CDR3 DNA: TGCGCCAGCAGCCAGGGACACTTGGGCACCGGGGAGCTGTTTTTT. It yields the protein CASSQGHLGTGELFF. J is TRBJ2-2 and V is TRBV5-1, with D possibly TRBD1 on 6 matching bases. The CDR3 consists of 15 residues. V gave up 4 bases and J gave up 4 bases, with 14 bases separating them. The V gene's germline CDR1 is SGHRS and CDR2 YFSETQ.

In its sample, this clonotype was seen a few times. V is TRBV7-2 and J is TRBJ2-7; TRBD2 matches at 14 bases. CDR1 and CDR2 from the germline V gene are SGHTA and FQGNSA. V trimming: 4 bases; J trimming: 11 bases; junction bases outside the gene matches: 16. This CDR3 has 17 amino acids. In DNA form, the CDR3 reads TGTGCCAGCAGCTGGGGGGGGAGAGGGACTAGCGGGGGTGAGAAGTACTTC. It is translated as CASSWGGRGTSGGEKYF.

This clonotype was found many times. This rearrangement joins TRBV20-1 to TRBJ2-7; D is undetermined. The CDR3 sequence is 13 residues long. CDR1 is DFQATT, CDR2 SNEGSKA, per germline (reference sequence). Trimming left V 5 bases short and J 2 bases short, with 13 bases between. The CDR3 coding sequence is TGCAGTGCTGCCCACTACCGAACCTACGAGCAGTACTTC. Protein product: CSAAHYRTYEQYF.